This entry features one TCR beta chain sequence. The antigen is undetermined. TCRdb keeps only in-frame clones here, not all; method: immunoSEQ multiplex PCR. The table lists 3,000 or so clones, almost 25% of them singletons. The record originates from a study of T cells in localized non-small cell lung cancer. Study-wide results and caveats: T cell clonality was highest in uninvolved adjacent lung, above tumor. Those with higher blood T cell density had longer overall survival.

The germline gives CDR1 KGHSY, CDR2 FQNENV. Trimming took 3 bases from V and 2 from J, leaving 10 bases between them. The CDR3 is made up of 14 amino acids. Sequenced here: lung tumor tissue, sampled before any cancer treatment. The TCR sequence derives from a male donor at least 60 years old with stage II lung adenocarcinoma. The chain has TRBV16 and TRBJ1-2; maybe TRBD1 (5 bases). CDR3 coding DNA: TGTGCCAGCAGCCACCAGGGACGGAACTATGGCTACACCTTC. Translated: CASSHQGRNYGYTF.